These 20 T cell receptor beta chains were all obtained from the same sample, sequenced in a study of cytomegalovirus exposure and HLA in healthy donors. Primers included in the PCR were 60 Vbeta and 13 Jbeta primers. Repertoires were generated with immunoSEQ multiplex PCR, while TCRdb's copy carries only in-frame clones and drops some. Of approximately 160,000 clones listed, around three quarters were seen once; the top ten hold roughly 1.6%. The sequenced sample consisted of PBMCs. These receptors all stem from a man between 40 and 49 years old in good health and CMV-seronegative.

This rearrangement joins TRBV19 to TRBJ1-5, with D possibly TRBD1 on 6 matching bases. Germline V lookup: CDR1 LNHDA, CDR2 SQIVND (reference sequence). The CDR3 has 13 amino acids. Trimming took off 8 bases at V and 5 bases at J, with 13 bases between the two ends. The CDR3 DNA follows: TGTGCCAGTCTGGGGGGGCGATATCAGCCCCAGCATTTT. It yields the protein CASLGGRYQPQHF.

The CDR3 loop reads CSVGSYYADTQYF. The CDR3 DNA is TGCAGCGTTGGTAGCTATTACGCAGATACGCAGTATTTT. The chain joins TRBV29-1 to TRBJ2-3; D is uncertain. V dropped 4 bases and J dropped 4 bases, with 12 bases sitting between them. The CDR3 extends over 13 amino acids. CDR1 and CDR2 from the germline V gene are SQVTM and ANQGSEA.

The J gene is TRBJ1-4, the V gene TRBV5-1; perhaps TRBD1 as D (6 bases). There are 18 residues in the CDR3. With 0 bases removed from V and 8 bases from J, the gap between germline ends came to 23 bases. Germline CDR1 reads SGHRS; CDR2 reads YFSETQ. CDR3 sequence (DNA): TGCGCCAGCAGCTTGGCCAACGGGCCTGGGGGCGATAACGAAAAACTGTTTTTT. Protein product: CASSLANGPGGDNEKLFF.

V gene TRBV5-4 combines with J gene TRBJ1-2; possibly TRBD1 for D (5 bases). Per germline, CDR1 SGHNT and CDR2 YYREEE (reference sequence). V dropped 0 bases and J dropped 7 bases, with 10 bases sitting between them. The CDR3 consists of 13 residues. The CDR3 sequence: CASSLGQGSGYTF. Written as DNA, the CDR3 is TGTGCCAGCAGCTTGGGGCAGGGCTCTGGCTACACCTTC.

The count of this clone is one. V usage is TRBV27 and J usage is TRBJ2-1; no definite D call. Between the trimmed V and J ends, which lost 8 bases and 6 bases, there was a span of 14 bases. This CDR3 has 13 amino acids. The germline CDR1 and CDR2 sequences are MNHEY and SMNVEV (reference sequence). For the CDR3, the DNA is TGTGCCAGCGGTAGGAGCCACGGCAATGAGCAGTTCTTC. It translates to CASGRSHGNEQFF.

This clone has only a few counts. The V gene is TRBV5-1, the J gene TRBJ2-7; D is undetermined. CDR3 length: 15 amino acids. CDR1 is SGHRS, CDR2 YFSETQ, per germline. V lost 2 bases and J 3 bases, leaving 15 bases between the germline ends. The CDR3 reads CASSFGRKANYEQYF. In nucleotides, the CDR3 is TGCGCCAGCAGCTTTGGGCGTAAGGCCAACTACGAGCAGTACTTC. Supplemented by reference TRBV5-1 and TRBJ2-7, the full variable domain reads KAGVTQTPRYLIKTRGQQVTLSCSPISGHRSVSWYQQTPGQGLQFLFEYFSETQRNKGNFPGRFSGRQFSNSRSEMNVSTLELGDSALYLCASSFGRKANYEQYFGPGTRLTVT.

The chain carries TRBV7-9 and TRBJ1-5; TRBD1 might be the D (6 bases). Germline CDR1 and CDR2: SEHNR and FQNEAQ (reference sequence). The CDR3 is made up of 15 amino acids. Deletions cut 1 base from V and 4 bases from J, with 11 bases between. Written as DNA, the CDR3 is TGTGCCAGCAGCTTAGACAGGGTTGGGAATCAGCCCCAGCATTTT. It specifies CASSLDRVGNQPQHF.

The chain has TRBV9 and TRBJ1-2, with a possible D match to TRBD1 (6 bases). CDR3 length: 12 residues. Trimming removed 8 bases at V and 5 bases at J, with 13 bases between. Germline assignment: CDR1 SGDLS and CDR2 YYNGEE. The CDR3 DNA follows: TGTGCCAGTACCCTGGACAGTTATGGCTACACCTTC. It specifies CASTLDSYGYTF.

The chain links TRBV5-1 to TRBJ2-5; 7 positions agree with TRBD1. The DNA end is more similar to TRBJ2-7, so the J call may be wrong. Germline values: CDR1 SGHRS, CDR2 YFSETQ. There are 17 residues in the CDR3. This chain's CDR3 is CASRGTEGHLRSYEQYF. CDR3 coding DNA: TGCGCCAGCAGAGGGACAGAAGGGCATTTGAGGTCCTACGAGCAGTACTTC.

This clone was counted at least ten times. The genes are TRBV6-6 and TRBJ2-5; TRBD2 matches at 10 bases. V shed 4 bases, J shed 5 bases, and the junction held 4 bases outside the gene matches. CDR1 and CDR2 from the germline V gene are MNHNY and SVGAGI (reference sequence). This CDR3 region has 14 residues. The CDR3 DNA reads TGTGCCAGCAGTTCTCCTAGCGGGAGCGAGACCCAGTACTTC. Its translation is CASSSPSGSETQYF.

The rearrangement joins TRBV10-1 to TRBJ2-1; 7 positions match TRBD2. The CDR3 loop spans 16 amino acids. Trimming at V came to 7 bases and at J to 8 bases, leaving 17 bases not matched to a gene. Germline assignment: CDR1 WNHNN and CDR2 SYGVQD (reference sequence). Written as DNA, the CDR3 is TGCGCCAGCACCGGTCAGAGGCACGGGGGGTCGGATGAGCAGTTCTTC. Its translation is CASTGQRHGGSDEQFF.

The rearrangement joins TRBV7-3 to TRBJ2-2, with 7 bases aligning to TRBD1. CDR3 length equals 15 residues. CDR1 is SGHTA, CDR2 FQGTGA, per germline. V dropped 5 bases and J dropped 0; count of bases not matched to a gene: 3. In DNA, the CDR3 is TGTGCCAGCAGCACGGGACAGCCGAACACCGGGGAGCTGTTTTTT. It specifies CASSTGQPNTGELFF.

The gene calls are TRBV30 and TRBJ2-1, with 7 bases fitting TRBD2. The CDR3 has 14 residues. Germline V lookup: CDR1 GTSNPN, CDR2 SVGIG (reference sequence). Trimming cost V 4 bases and J 2 bases; bases outside gene matches: 5. DNA for the CDR3: TGTGCCTGGAAACCTAGCGGACCCTACAATGAGCAGTTCTTC. This translates into CAWKPSGPYNEQFF.

V is TRBV11-2 and J is TRBJ1-1; tentatively, D is TRBD1 (5 bases). Germline V gene lookup returns CDR1 SGHAT and CDR2 FQNNGV. The CDR3 totals 14 residues. Trimming stripped 3 bases from V and 1 base from J, with 9 bases between. The CDR3 is CASSFDSQNTEAFF. The CDR3 nucleotides are TGTGCCAGCAGCTTCGACAGTCAGAACACTGAAGCTTTCTTT.

The chain recombines TRBV28 with TRBJ2-2; D ambiguous. This CDR3 has 17 amino acids. Germline CDR1 MDHEN, CDR2 SYDVKM. V was shortened by 6 bases and J by 0 bases, with 17 bases between the two germline ends. The CDR3 DNA sequence: TGTGCCAGCAGCCCGACGGTTCGGAGAACGAACACCGGGGAGCTGTTTTTT. This codes for CASSPTVRRTNTGELFF.

The rearrangement uses TRBV18 and TRBJ2-7; 11 bases agree with TRBD1. CDR3 length: 13 residues. In germline, CDR1 is KGHSH, CDR2 LQKENI. Germline trimming cut 4 bases from V and 6 bases from J; bases unmatched to any gene: 2. CDR3: CASSLGQGGEQYF. The CDR3 coding sequence is TGTGCCAGCTCACTGGGACAGGGGGGCGAGCAGTACTTC.

V and J are TRBV11-2 and TRBJ2-3; 9 bases fit TRBD2. Trimming at V came to 4 bases and at J to 4 bases, leaving 6 bases not matched to a gene. CDR1 is SGHAT, CDR2 FQNNGV, per germline. This CDR3 spans 15 amino acids. CDR3 sequence (DNA): TGTGCCAGCAGCTCGGGACTAGCTAGGCCAGATACGCAGTATTTT. This translates into CASSSGLARPDTQYF.

V usage is TRBV21-1 and J usage is TRBJ1-1; the DNA was not compared with TRBD1, the D call given in the table. TRBV21-1 is an annotated pseudogene. The length of the CDR3 is 16 residues. The CDR3 region has the DNA TGTGCCAGCAGCGTCTACGCCCCGGACAGCGCCACTGAAGCTTTCTTT. It translates to CASSVYAPDSATEAFF.

The rearrangement uses TRBV7-6 and TRBJ2-5; TRBD2 matches at 9 bases. The CDR3 runs 16 residues. The germline V gene encodes CDR1 SGHVS and CDR2 FNYEAQ. V gave up 1 base and J gave up 2 bases; unmatched junction bases: 5. This CDR3 reads CASSLVVLAGQETQYF. As DNA, the CDR3 is TGTGCCAGCAGCTTAGTCGTCCTAGCGGGACAAGAGACCCAGTACTTC.

The chain recombines TRBV11-3 with TRBJ2-1, with TRBD2 identical over 9 bases. This CDR3 has 14 residues. J was trimmed by 9 bases and V by 5 bases; bases with no gene match: 8. Germline CDR1 reads SGHNT; CDR2 reads YENEEA. The CDR3 DNA reads as TGTGCCAGCAGCGGCGGGAGGGGATCGAGTGAGCAGTTCTTC. Residues: CASSGGRGSSEQFF.